This T cell receptor beta chain was documented in a study of T cell changes during pregnancy in multiple sclerosis. The CDR3 sequence is 18 residues long. Trimming stripped 2 bases from V and 3 bases from J, with 23 bases between. CDR1 is LNHDA, CDR2 SQIVND, per germline (reference sequence). Assay: immunoSEQ multiplex PCR; the TCRdb copy retains only in-frame clones and omits some. The sample lists 70,000 or so clones, 85% to 95% occurring once. The TCR comes from a female donor with multiple sclerosis, enrolled in a pregnancy study. The sample consisted of CD4+ T cells from peripheral blood mononuclear cells, taken after pregnancy. The chain uses TRBV19 and TRBJ2-7, with a possible D match to TRBD1 (6 bases). CDR3 residues: CASSITLHAAGVIYEQYF. The CDR3 DNA sequence: TGTGCCAGTAGTATAACCCTTCACGCGGCAGGGGTGATCTACGAGCAGTACTTC.